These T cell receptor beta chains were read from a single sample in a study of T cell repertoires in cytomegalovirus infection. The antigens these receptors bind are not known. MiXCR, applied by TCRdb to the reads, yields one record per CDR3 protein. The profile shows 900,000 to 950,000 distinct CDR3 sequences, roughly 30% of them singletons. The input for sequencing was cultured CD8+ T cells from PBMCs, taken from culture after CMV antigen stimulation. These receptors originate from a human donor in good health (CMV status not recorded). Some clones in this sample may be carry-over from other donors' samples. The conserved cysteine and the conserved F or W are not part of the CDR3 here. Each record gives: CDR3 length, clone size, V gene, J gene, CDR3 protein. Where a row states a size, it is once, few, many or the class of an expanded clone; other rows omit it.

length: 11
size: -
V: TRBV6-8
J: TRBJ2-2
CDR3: ASSYNGAGELF

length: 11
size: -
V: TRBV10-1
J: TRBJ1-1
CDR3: ASSLTELGEAF

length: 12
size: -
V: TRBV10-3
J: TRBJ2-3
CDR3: AISEALGTDTQY

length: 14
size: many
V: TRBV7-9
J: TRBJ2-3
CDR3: ASSPPSGGRTDTQY

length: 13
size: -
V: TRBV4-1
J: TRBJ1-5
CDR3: ASSQAGRTGQPQH

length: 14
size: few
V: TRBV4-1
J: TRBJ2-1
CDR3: ASSQDRTGDPNEQF

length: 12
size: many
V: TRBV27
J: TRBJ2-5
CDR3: ASSPTTRPETQY

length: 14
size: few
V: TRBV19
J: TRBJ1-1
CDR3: ASTPGVRAMNTEAF

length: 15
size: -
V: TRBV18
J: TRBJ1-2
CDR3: ASSPQDPKLTLYGYT

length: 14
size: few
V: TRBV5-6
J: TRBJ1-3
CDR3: ASSSPRARYGNTIY

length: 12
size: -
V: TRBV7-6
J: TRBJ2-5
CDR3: ASSLDYSLETQY

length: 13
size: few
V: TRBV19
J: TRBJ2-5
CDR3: ASSIDHLAEETQY

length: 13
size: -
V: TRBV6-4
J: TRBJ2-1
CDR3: ASRKLAGGWNEQF

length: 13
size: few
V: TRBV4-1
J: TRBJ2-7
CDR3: ASSQDLSTATEQY

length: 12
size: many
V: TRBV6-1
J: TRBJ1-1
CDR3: ASSEVQGASEAF

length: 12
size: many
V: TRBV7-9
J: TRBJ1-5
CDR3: ASSLAGPNQPQH

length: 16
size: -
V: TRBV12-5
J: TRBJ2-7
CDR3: ASGFGTGGYLSSYEQY

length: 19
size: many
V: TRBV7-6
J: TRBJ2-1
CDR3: ASSFLAGTSGVDGSYNEQF

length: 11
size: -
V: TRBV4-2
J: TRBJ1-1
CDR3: ASSQTRETEAF

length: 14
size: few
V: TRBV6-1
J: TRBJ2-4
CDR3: ASSEARRPGENIQY

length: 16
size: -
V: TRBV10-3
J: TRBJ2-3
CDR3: AISGSPGVLLRTDTQY

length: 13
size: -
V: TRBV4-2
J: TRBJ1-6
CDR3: ASSQDGGDNSPLH

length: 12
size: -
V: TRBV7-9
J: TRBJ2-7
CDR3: ASSLSGQTYEQY

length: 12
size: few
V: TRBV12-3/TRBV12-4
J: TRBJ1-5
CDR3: ASSPHFNNQPQH

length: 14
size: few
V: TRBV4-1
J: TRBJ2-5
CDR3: ASSYAGTSGQETQY

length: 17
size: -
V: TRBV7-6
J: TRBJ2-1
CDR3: ASRFRMDGAGQGGAEQF

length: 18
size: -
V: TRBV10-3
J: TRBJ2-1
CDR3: AISRTGTSAPQSSYNEQF

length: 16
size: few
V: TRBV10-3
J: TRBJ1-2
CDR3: AISEFKRALGGADGYT

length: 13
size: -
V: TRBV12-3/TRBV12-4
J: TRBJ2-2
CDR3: ASTKTMVFVGELF

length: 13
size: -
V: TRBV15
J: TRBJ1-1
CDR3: ATSRGERGNTEAF

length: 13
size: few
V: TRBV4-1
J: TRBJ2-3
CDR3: ASSRRRQGTDTQY

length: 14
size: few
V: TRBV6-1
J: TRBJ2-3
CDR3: ASSPQRLLPGDTQY

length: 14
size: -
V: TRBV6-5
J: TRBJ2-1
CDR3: ASSYGTSGGAEEQF

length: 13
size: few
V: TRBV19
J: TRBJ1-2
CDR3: ASSIPLPAADGYT

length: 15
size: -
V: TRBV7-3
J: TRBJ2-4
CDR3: ASSLTFVPGAGDIQY

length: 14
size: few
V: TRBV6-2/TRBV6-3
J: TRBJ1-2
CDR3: ASSPLEGQGLNGYT

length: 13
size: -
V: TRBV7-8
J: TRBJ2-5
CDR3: ASSVSGGARETQY

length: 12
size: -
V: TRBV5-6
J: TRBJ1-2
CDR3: ASSLGRSLVGYT

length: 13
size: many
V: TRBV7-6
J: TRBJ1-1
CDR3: ASSLVASLNTEAF

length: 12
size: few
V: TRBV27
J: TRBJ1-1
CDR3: ASSPRADNTEAF

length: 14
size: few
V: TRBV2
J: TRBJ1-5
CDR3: AVSGTGLRSNQPQH

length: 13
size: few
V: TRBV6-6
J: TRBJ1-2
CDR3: ASSPRRDSDYGYT

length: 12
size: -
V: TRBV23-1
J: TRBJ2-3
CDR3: ASSQSSTGDTQY

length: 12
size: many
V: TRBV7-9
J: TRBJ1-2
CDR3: ASSLGSAKNGYT

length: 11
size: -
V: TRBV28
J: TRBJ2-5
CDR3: ASSSQRGETQY

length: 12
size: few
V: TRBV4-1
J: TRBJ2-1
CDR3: ASSQGGLAGASF

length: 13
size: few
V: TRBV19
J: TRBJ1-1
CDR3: ASSTTLDRNTEAF

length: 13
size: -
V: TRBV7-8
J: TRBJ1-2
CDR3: ASSLGAFLNYGYT

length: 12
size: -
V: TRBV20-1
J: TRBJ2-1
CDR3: SPRGLRDLNEQF

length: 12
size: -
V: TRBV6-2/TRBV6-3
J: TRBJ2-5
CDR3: ASSRALTQETQY

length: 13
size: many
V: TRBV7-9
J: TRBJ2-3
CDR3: ASSLAQTGTDTQY

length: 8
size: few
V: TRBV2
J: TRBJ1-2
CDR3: ASTGRGYT

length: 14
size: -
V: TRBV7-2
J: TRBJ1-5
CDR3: ASSRGGDPRNQPQH

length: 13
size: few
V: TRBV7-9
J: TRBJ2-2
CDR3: ASSFRTGQTGELF

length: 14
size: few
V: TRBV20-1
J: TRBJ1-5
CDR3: SAREDRGGSNQPQH

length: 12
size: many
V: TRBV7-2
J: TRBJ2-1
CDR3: ASRPPGHYNEQF

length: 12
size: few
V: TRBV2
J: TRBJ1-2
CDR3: ASSEDPTDYGYT